This T cell receptor beta chain was profiled in a study of blood T cell repertoires in COVID-19. The wider study: The study drew acute and convalescent COVID-19 samples from the United States, Italy and Spain.

Per the authors' pipeline: Amplifying reference gene primers gave estimates of nucleated cell counts. Libraries were prepared by immunoSEQ multiplex PCR; TCRdb keeps only in-frame clonotypes and omits some of them. V and J calls and clone size come straight from that table; D and trimming were deduced from the DNA. The repertoire holds approximately 100,000 clones, with about 80% as singletons. This clone was recorded only once. The TCR originated in a man aged 55 to 69 with acute or convalescent COVID-19. The sample was peripheral blood.

The CDR3 reads CASSQAAGAGGTDTQYF. CDR3 bases: TGCGCCAGCAGCCAAGCTGCGGGGGCAGGGGGCACAGATACGCAGTATTTT. V gene TRBV4-1 combines with J gene TRBJ2-3; the D gene is possibly TRBD2 (7 bases). Germline V gene sequence: CDR1 MGHRA, CDR2 YSYEKL. CDR3 length: 17 residues. The V and J ends lost 1 base and 1 base respectively, with 15 bases between them.